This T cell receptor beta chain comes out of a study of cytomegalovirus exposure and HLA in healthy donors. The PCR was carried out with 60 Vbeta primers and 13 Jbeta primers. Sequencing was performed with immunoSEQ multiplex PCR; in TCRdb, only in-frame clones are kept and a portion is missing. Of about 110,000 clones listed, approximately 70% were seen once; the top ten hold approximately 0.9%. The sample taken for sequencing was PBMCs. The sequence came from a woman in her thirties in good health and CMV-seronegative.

CDR3 region: CASSLYRTNQPQHF. The CDR3 DNA is TGTGCCAGCAGTTTATATAGGACAAATCAGCCCCAGCATTTT. This chain joins TRBV27 and TRBJ1-5; D possibly corresponds to TRBD1 (5 bases). Between the trimmed V and J ends, which lost 1 base and 4 bases, there was a span of 8 bases. Germline V gene sequence: CDR1 MNHEY, CDR2 SMNVEV (reference sequence). This CDR3 is 14 amino acids long.